This T cell receptor beta chain was captured by sequencing in a study of early T cells in non-severe SARS-CoV-2 infection. Study as a whole: Chains were unpaired, as sequencing was done on bulk RNA from unsorted whole blood.

Study-wide results and caveats: VDJdb-based matching was biased toward anti-spike CD8 responses and missed private and CD4 specificities.

This clonotype was counted only a few times. Antigen specificity is unknown. V was trimmed by 5 bases and J by 4 bases, leaving 22 bases between them. Germline V gene data show CDR1 as MNHEY and CDR2 as SMNVEV (reference sequence). The CDR3 is 17 amino acids. The library protocol tagged individual cDNA molecules with unique molecular identifiers. Using its own MiXCR run on the 5' RACE reads, TCRdb lists one record per CDR3 protein. The table has roughly 81,000 distinct CDR3 sequences, around 10% seen once; the top ten hold under 3%. The TCR originated in an adult who was a healthcare worker with PCR-confirmed SARS-CoV-2 infection or an uninfected control (not recorded which). The sequenced material came from whole blood. V gene TRBV27 combines with J gene TRBJ2-3, with D perhaps matching TRBD2 (6 bases). This CDR3 reads CASSRGAGRVYADTQYF. The CDR3 DNA is TGTGCCAGCAGTCGGGGTGCGGGAAGAGTCTATGCAGATACGCAGTATTTT.